This T cell receptor beta chain derives from a study of T cell repertoires in cytomegalovirus infection. For the study at large: Public signatures in TCR beta pointed to CMV infection and matching HLA type. Overall study results and limits: HLA-C-restricted CMV-specific TCR beta clonotypes were dominant in the ex vivo response.

TCRdb called the reads again in MiXCR, with one record for every CDR3 protein. Among approximately 180,000 distinct CDR3 sequences, about a sixth were seen once, and the ten largest hold less than 25%. CDR3 length: 15 amino acids. V was trimmed by 4 bases and J by 4 bases, leaving 14 bases between them. Per germline, CDR1 SGHTA and CDR2 FQGNSA. This clonotype was observed a handful of times. The antigen remains undetermined. The TCR originated in a human donor in good health (CMV status not recorded). Some clones in this sample may be carry-over from other donors' samples. J is TRBJ1-5 and V is TRBV7-2; no firm D call. What was sequenced was CD8+ T cells from PBMCs. The CDR3 sequence is CASSSLGGVNQPQHF. For the CDR3, the DNA is TGTGCCAGCAGCTCCCTCGGAGGAGTGAATCAGCCCCAGCATTTT.